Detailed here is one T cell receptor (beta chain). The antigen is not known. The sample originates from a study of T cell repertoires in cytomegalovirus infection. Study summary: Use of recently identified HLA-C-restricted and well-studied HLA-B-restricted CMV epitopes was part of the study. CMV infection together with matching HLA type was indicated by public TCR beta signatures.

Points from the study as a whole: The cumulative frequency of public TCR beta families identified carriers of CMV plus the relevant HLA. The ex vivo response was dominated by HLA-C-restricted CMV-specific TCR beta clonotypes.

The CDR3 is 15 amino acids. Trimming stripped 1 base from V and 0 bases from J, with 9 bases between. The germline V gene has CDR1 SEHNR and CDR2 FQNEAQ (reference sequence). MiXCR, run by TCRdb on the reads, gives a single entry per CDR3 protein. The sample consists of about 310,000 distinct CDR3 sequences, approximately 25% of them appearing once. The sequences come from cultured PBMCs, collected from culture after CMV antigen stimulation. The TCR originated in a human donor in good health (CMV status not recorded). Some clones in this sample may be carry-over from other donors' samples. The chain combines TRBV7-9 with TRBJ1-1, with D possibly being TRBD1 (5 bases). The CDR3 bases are TGTGCCAGCAGCTTAGTGGCAGGGATGAACACTGAAGCTTTCTTT. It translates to CASSLVAGMNTEAFF.